This T cell receptor (beta chain) was recovered during a study of blood T cell repertoires in COVID-19 (dated by TCRdb to 2020 to 2022). As for the study more broadly: Collaborator samples came from the United States, Italy and Spain and covered acute and convalescent phases of COVID-19. The prospective study material was composed of cDNA or gDNA derived from T cells, B-cell-depleted T cells, or PBMCs. The dataset comprised deeply sampled blood TCRbeta repertoires from subjects exposed to, actively infected with, or recovered from COVID-19. The repertoires were released in a freely available public database meant as a resource for research on the immune response to SARS-CoV-2. The samples were drawn from two sources: the first 160 participants of the ongoing ImmuneRACE study, and 1,254 subjects contributed by 6 global collaborators. Sample metadata almost always included a de-identified subject ID, COVID-19 status, age in years and sex. Where available, HLA class I and class II types were taken from metadata supplied by the sample provider and were not determined by assay-based typing. Broad study findings and their caveats: How much clinical and demographic metadata was included differed by source and by participant, and the metadata was provided uncurated.

The germline V gene (reference sequence) yields LGHDT for CDR1 and YNNKEL for CDR2. V lost 4 bases and J lost 9 bases, and the count of bases not matched to a germline gene is 7. Measured from the cysteine to the phenylalanine, the CDR3 is 14 residues long. The DNA shown is the 42-base CDR3, in frame from base 1. Each collaborating institution followed its own protocols to collect whole blood in K2EDTA tubes. For TCRbeta analysis, collaborators shipped samples in one of three forms: frozen whole blood, isolated PBMCs, or DNA extracted from either of those sample types. TCRbeta CDR3 regions were amplified from genomic DNA by means of the immunoSEQ Assay, a bias-controlled multiplex PCR. The study's processing was this. The number of nucleated cells in each sample was estimated from the amplification of reference gene primers within the assay. To quantify the absolute abundance of each unique TCRbeta CDR3 rearrangement, sequence reads were collapsed and filtered. For each sample, productive Simpson clonality was calculated as the square root of Simpson's diversity index over productive rearrangements. TCRdb retrieved this table from immuneACCESS and kept in-frame rearrangements only. Not all clones are present; in checked studies, unresolved V genes account for under half, and no reason is known for the remainder. V and J calls and clone size are those listed in that table; D and trimming were worked out from the DNA. The sample profile shows some 300,000 clones; around 87% of them were found once. 1% to 1.5% of the sample belongs to the ten largest clones.

This clone came up a few times. Its antigen has not been determined. Base quality data are lacking; no much larger clone is found one base away. The sequence joins TRBV3-1 (or the pseudogene TRBV3-2) to TRBJ2-1; 9 middle bases align to TRBD2. The source material was peripheral blood. The clonotype was recovered from a man between 65 and 85 years old with acute or convalescent COVID-19. The nucleotides read TGTGCCAGCAGCCGCGGGAGGGAGTCGGGTGAGCAGTTCTTC. This codes for CASSRGRESGEQFF.